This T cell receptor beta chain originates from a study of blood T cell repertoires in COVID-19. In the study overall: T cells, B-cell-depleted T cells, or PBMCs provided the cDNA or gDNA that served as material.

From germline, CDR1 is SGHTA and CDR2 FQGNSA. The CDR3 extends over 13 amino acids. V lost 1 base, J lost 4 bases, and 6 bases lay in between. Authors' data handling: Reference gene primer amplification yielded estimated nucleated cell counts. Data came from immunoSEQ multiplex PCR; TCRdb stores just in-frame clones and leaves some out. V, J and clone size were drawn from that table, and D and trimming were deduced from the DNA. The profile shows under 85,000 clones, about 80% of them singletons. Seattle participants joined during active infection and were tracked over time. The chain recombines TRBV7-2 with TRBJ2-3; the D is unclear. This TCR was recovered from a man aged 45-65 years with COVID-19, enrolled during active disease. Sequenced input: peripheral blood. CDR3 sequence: CASSLVEPDTQYF. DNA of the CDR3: TGTGCCAGCAGCTTAGTAGAGCCAGATACGCAGTATTTT.